This TCR beta chain was identified in a study of a mutant IDH1 vaccine in newly diagnosed glioma. Study context: Treated patients had a mean age of roughly 39 years and a roughly 60% male, around 40% female split.

Profiling relied on immunoSEQ multiplex PCR, and the TCRdb table lists in-frame clones only, not all of them. Here the sample spans about 32,000 clones, around four fifths being singletons. Time point here: week 35, safety follow-up. It was 300 ug of mutant IDH1 20-mer peptide that made up each vaccine dose, given with topical imiquimod. Trimming removed 4 bases at V and 6 bases at J, with 10 bases between. The CDR3 contains 12 residues. The germline V gene encodes CDR1 SGDLS and CDR2 YYNGEE. A note on this clone: Its antigen is not identified.

The gene calls are TRBV9 and TRBJ1-1; no clear D gene. This receptor was taken from a woman in her thirties or forties with glioma. The source material was PBMCs, sampled from a glioma patient whose treatment included an IDH1 peptide vaccine. DNA for the CDR3: TGTGCCAGCAGCTCCGGAGGGTCTGAAGCTTTCTTT. It translates to CASSSGGSEAFF.